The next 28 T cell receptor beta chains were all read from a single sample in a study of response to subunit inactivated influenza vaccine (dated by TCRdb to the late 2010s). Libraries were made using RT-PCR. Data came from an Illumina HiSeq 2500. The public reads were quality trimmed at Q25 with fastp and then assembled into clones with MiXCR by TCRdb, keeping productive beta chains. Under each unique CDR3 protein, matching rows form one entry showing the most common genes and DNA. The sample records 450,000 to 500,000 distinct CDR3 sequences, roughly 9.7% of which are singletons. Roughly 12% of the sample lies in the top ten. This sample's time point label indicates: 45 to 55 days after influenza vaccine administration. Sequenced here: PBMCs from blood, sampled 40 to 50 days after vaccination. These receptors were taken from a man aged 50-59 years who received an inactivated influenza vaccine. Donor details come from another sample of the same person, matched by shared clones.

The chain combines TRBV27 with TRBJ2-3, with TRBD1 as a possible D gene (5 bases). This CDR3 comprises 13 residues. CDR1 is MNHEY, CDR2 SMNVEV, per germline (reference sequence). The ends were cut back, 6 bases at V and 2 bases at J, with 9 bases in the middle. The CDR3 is CASRWTNTDTQYF. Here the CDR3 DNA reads TGTGCCAGCAGATGGACAAACACAGATACGCAGTATTTT.

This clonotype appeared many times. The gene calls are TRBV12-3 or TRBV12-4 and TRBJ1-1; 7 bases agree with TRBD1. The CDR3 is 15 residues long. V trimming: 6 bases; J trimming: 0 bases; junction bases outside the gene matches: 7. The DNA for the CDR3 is TGTGCCAGCAGCGACAGGGAAGGGGTGAACACTGAAGCTTTCTTT. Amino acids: CASSDREGVNTEAFF.

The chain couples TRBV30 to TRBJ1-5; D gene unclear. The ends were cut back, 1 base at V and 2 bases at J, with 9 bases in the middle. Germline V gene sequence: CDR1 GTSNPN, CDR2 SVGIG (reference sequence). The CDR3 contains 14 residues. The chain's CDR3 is CAWSAGRGNQPQHF. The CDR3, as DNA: TGTGCCTGGAGTGCTGGGAGGGGCAATCAGCCCCAGCATTTT.

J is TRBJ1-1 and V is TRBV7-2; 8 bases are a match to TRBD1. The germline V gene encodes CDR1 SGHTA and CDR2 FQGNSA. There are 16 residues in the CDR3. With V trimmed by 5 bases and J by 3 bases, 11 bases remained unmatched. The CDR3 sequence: CASSPLTGVIDTEAFF. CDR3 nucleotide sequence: TGTGCCAGCAGCCCCCTGACAGGGGTAATCGACACTGAAGCTTTCTTT.

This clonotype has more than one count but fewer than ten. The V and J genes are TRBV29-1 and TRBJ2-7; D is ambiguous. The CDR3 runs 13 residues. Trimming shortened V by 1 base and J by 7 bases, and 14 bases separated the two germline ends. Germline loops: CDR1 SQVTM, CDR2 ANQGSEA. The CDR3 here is CSVEGGQAGEQYF. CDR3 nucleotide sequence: TGCAGCGTTGAAGGGGGTCAGGCTGGGGAGCAGTACTTC.

CDR3 sequence (DNA): TGTGCCATCAGTGATCCGCGAGCCTACACCGGGGAGCTGTTTTTT. It encodes CAISDPRAYTGELFF. This chain links TRBV10-3 with TRBJ2-2; D remains unclear. Germline CDR1 is ENHRY and CDR2 is SYGVKD. This CDR3 has 15 amino acids. Between the trimmed V and J ends, which lost 3 bases and 3 bases, there was a span of 11 bases.

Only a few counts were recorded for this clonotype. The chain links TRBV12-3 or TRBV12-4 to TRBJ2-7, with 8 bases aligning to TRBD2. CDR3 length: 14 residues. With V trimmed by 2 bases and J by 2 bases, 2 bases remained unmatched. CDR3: CASSLQRGPYEQYF. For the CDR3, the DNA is TGTGCCAGCAGTTTACAGCGGGGGCCCTACGAGCAGTACTTC.

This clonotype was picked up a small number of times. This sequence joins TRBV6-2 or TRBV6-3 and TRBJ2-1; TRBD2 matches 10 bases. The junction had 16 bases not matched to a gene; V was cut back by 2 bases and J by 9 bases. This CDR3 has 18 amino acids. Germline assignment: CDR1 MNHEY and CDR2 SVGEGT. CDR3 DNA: TGTGCCAGCAGTTACCCGACCCGGTACAGCGGGAGGGCCTTTGAGCAGTTCTTC. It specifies CASSYPTRYSGRAFEQFF.

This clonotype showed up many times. This CDR3 reads CASSETGLSYEQYF. The CDR3 nucleotides read TGTGCCAGCAGCGAAACGGGACTCTCCTACGAGCAGTACTTC. The gene calls are TRBV7-3 and TRBJ2-7; D may be TRBD2 (6 bases). V was clipped by 5 bases and J by 0 bases, with 11 bases between them. Germline V gene sequence: CDR1 SGHTA, CDR2 FQGTGA. CDR3 length equals 14 residues.

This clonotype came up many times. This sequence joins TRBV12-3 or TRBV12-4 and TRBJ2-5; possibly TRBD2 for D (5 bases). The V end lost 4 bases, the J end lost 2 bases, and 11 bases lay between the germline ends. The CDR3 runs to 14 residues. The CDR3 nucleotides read TGTGCCAGCAGTTCGGACGGAGGACAAGAGACCCAGTACTTC. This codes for CASSSDGGQETQYF.

This CDR3 is CASSVASQSRGPRSDTQYF. As DNA, the CDR3 is TGTGCCAGCAGCGTAGCGTCTCAATCTAGGGGGCCAAGATCAGATACGCAGTATTTT. This chain joins TRBV9 and TRBJ2-3; TRBD1 agrees at 7 bases. The length of the CDR3 is 19 residues. With 0 bases clipped from V and 4 bases from J, the junction kept 17 bases outside the gene matches. The germline V gene encodes CDR1 SGDLS and CDR2 YYNGEE.

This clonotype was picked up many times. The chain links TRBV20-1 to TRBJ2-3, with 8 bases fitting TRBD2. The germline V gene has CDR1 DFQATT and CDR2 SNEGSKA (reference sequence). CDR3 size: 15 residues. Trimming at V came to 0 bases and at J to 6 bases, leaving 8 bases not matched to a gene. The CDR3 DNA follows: TGCAGTGCTAGAGAGTGGCGGGGGGTCGGGGATACGCAGTATTTT. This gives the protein CSAREWRGVGDTQYF.

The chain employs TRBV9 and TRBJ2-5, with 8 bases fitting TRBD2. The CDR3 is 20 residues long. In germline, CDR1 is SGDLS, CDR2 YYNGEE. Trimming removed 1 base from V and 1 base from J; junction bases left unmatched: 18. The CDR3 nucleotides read TGTGCCAGCAGCGTACGGCCGGCAGAGGTTAGCGGGAAGATCCAAGAGACCCAGTACTTC. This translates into CASSVRPAEVSGKIQETQYF. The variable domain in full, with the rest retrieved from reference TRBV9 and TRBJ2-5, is DSGVTQTPKHLITATGQRVTLRCSPRSGDLSVYWYQQSLDQGLQFLIQYYNGEERAKGNILERFSAQQFPDLHSELNLSSLELGDSALYFCASSVRPAEVSGKIQETQYFGPGTRLLVL.

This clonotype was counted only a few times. CDR3 in amino acids: CASSLYGTFNIQYF. CDR3 sequence (DNA): TGTGCCAGCAGCTTATACGGGACCTTTAACATTCAGTACTTC. V usage is TRBV7-2 and J usage is TRBJ2-4, with D perhaps assigned TRBD1 or TRBD2 (5 bases each). Trimming removed 2 bases from V and 7 bases from J, with 12 bases in between. The CDR3 runs 14 residues. Germline assignment: CDR1 SGHTA and CDR2 FQGNSA.

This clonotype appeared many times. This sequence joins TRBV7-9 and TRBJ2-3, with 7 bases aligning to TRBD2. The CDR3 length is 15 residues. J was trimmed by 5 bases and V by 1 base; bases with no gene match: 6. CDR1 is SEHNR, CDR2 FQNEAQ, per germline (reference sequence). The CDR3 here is CASSLGLAVLDTQYF. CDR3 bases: TGTGCCAGCAGCTTAGGACTAGCAGTCCTAGATACGCAGTATTTT. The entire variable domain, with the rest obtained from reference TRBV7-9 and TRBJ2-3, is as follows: DTGVSQNPRHKITKRGQNVTFRCDPISEHNRLYWYRQTLGQGPEFLTYFQNEAQLEKSRLLSDRFSAERPKGSFSTLEIQRTEQGDSAMYLCASSLGLAVLDTQYFGPGTRLTVL.

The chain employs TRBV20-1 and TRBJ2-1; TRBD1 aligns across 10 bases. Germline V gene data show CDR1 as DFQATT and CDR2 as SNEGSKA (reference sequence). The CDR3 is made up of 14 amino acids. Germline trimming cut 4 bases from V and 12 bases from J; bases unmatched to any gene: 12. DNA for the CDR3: TGCAGTGCTAAGACAGGGGGCGGAGGGGGAGGGCAGTTCTTC. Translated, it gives CSAKTGGGGGGQFF.

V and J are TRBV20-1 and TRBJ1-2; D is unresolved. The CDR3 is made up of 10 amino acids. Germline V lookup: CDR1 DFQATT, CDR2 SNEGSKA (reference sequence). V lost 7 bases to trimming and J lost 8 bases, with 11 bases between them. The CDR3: CSDRLGGYTF. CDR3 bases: TGCAGTGATCGGCTCGGGGGCTACACCTTC.

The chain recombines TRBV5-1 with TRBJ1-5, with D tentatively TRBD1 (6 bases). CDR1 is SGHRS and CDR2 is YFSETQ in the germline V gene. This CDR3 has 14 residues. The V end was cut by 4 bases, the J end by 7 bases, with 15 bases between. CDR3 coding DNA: TGCGCCAGCAGCCCCGGGGGGGGCGAGCAGCCCCAGCATTTT. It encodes CASSPGGGEQPQHF.

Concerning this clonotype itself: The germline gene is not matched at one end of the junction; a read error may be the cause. The CDR3 loop reads CASSQVQGGNEILFF. For the CDR3, the DNA is TGTGCCAGCAGCCAAGTTCAGGGAGGTAACGAAATACTGTTTTTT. The chain carries TRBV3-1 and TRBJ1-4, with a tentative D call TRBD1 (5 bases). The CDR3 loop spans 15 amino acids. CDR1 and CDR2 (germline): LGHDT, YNNKEL (reference sequence).

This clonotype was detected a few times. The CDR3 DNA is TGTGCCAGCACCTTCAGTAGCAATCAGCCCCAGCATTTT. Its protein is CASTFSSNQPQHF. The rearrangement uses TRBV12-3 or TRBV12-4 and TRBJ1-5; D call uncertain. This CDR3 comprises 13 residues. The V end lost 7 bases, the J end lost 0 bases, and 7 bases lay between the germline ends.

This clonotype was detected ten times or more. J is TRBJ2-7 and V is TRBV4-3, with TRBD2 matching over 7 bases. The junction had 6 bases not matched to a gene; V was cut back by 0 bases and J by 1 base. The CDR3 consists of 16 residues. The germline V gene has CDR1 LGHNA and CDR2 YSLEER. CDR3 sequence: CASSQDEASGSYEQYF. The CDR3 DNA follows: TGCGCCAGCAGCCAAGATGAGGCTAGCGGATCCTACGAGCAGTACTTC.

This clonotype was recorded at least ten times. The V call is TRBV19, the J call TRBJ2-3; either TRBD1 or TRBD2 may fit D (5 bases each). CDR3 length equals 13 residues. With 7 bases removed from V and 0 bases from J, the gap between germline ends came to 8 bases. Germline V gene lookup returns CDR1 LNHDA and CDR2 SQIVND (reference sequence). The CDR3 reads CASKGPSTDTQYF. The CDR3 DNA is TGTGCCAGTAAGGGACCGAGCACAGATACGCAGTATTTT.

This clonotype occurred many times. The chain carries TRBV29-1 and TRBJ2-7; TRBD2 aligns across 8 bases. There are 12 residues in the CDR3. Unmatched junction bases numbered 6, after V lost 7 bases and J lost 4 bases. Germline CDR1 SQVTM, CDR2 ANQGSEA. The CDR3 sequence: CSALGLGYEQYF. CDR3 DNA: TGCAGCGCCTTGGGACTAGGATACGAGCAGTACTTC.

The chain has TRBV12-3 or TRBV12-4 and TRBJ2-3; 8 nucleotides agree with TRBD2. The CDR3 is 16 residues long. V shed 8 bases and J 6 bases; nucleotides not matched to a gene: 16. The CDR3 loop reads CASLLRGSGGGDTQYF. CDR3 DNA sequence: TGTGCCAGCCTTTTACGGGGGAGCGGGGGTGGCGATACGCAGTATTTT.

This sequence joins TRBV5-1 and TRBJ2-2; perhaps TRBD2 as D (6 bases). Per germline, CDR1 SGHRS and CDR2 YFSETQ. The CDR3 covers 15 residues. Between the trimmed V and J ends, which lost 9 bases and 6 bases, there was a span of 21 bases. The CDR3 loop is CATSQWGDIAGELFF. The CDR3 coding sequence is TGCGCCACGTCCCAATGGGGGGATATCGCCGGGGAGCTGTTTTTT.

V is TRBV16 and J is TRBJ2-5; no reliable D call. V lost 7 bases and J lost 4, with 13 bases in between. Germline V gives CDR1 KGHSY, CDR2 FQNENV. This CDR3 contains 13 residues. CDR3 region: CASNADRVETQYF. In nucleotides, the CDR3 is TGTGCCAGCAATGCTGACCGAGTAGAGACCCAGTACTTC. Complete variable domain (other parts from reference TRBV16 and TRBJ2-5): GEEVAQTPKHLVRGEGQKAKLYCAPIKGHSYVFWYQQVLKNEFKFLISFQNENVFDETGMPKERFSAKCLPNSPCSLEIQATKLEDSAVYFCASNADRVETQYFGPGTRLLVL.

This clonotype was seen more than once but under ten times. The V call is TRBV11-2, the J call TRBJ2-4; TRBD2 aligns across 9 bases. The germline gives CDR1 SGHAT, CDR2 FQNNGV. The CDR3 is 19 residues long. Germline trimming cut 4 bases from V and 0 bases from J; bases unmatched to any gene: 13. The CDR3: CASSSHPGALAGAKNIQYF. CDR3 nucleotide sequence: TGTGCCAGCAGCTCCCACCCCGGAGCACTAGCGGGAGCCAAAAACATTCAGTACTTC.

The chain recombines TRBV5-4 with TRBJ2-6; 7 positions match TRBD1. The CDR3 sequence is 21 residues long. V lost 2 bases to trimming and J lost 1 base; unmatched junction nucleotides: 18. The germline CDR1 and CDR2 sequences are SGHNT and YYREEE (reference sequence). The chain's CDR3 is CASSFPPGTVTIASGANVLTF. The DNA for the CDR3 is TGTGCCAGCAGCTTTCCCCCAGGGACAGTAACCATCGCATCTGGGGCCAACGTCCTGACTTTC.